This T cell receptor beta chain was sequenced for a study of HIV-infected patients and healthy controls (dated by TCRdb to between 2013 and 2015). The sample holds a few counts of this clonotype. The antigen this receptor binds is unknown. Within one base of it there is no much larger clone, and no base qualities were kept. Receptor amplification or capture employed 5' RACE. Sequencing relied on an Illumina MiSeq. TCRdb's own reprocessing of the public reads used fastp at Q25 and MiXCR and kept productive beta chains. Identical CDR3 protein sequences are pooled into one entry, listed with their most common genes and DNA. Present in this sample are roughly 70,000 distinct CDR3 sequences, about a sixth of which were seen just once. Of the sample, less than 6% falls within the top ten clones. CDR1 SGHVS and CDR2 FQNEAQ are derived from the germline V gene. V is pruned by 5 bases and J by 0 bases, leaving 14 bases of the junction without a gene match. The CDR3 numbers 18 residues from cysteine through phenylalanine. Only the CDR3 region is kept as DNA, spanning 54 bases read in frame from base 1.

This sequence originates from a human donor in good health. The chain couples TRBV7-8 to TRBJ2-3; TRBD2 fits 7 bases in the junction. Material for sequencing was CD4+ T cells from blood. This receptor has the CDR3 CASSLPGTSASSTDTQYF. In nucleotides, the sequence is TGTGCCAGCAGCCTTCCCGGAACTAGCGCTTCTAGCACAGATACGCAGTATTTT.